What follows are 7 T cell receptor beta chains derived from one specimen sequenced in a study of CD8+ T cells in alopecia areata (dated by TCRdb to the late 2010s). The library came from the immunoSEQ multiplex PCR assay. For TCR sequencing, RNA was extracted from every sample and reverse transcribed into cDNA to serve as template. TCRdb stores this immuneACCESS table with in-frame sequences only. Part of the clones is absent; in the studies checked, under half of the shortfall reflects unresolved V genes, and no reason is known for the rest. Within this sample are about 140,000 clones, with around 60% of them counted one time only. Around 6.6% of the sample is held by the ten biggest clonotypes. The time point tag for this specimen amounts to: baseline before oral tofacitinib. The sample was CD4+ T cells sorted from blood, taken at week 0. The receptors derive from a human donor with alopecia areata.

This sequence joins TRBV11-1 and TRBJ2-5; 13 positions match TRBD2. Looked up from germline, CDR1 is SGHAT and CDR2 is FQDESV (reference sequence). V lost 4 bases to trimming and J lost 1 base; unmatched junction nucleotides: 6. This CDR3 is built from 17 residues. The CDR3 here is CASSSRLAGGFQETQYF. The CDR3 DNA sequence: TGTGCCAGCAGCTCTAGACTAGCGGGGGGCTTCCAAGAGACCCAGTACTTC. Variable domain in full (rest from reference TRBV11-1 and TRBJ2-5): EAEVAQSPRYKITEKSQAVAFWCDPISGHATLYWYRQILGQGPELLVQFQDESVVDDSQLPKDRFSAERLKGVDSTLKIQPAELGDSAMYLCASSSRLAGGFQETQYFGPGTRLLVL.

The CDR3 here is CASSLDRATPGDYTF. The CDR3 bases are TGCGCCAGCAGCTTGGACCGTGCTACTCCGGGGGACTACACCTTC. The chain links TRBV5-1 to TRBJ1-2; weak D call: TRBD1 (5 bases). V was cut by 0 bases and J by 10 bases, with 19 bases left in between. CDR3 size: 15 residues. Germline-derived CDR1 and CDR2 are SGHRS and YFSETQ.

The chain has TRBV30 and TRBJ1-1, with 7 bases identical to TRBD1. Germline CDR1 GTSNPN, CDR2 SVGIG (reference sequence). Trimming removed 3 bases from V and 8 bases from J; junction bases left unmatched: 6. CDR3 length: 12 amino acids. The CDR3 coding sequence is TGTGCCTGGAGCCGACAGGGCTACGAAGCTTTCTTT. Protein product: CAWSRQGYEAFF. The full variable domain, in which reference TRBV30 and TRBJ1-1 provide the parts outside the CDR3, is SQTIHQWPATLVQPVGSPLSLECTVEGTSNPNLYWYRQAAGRGLQLLFYSVGIGQISSEVPQNLSASRPQDRQFILSSKKLLLSDSGFYLCAWSRQGYEAFFGQGTRLTVV.

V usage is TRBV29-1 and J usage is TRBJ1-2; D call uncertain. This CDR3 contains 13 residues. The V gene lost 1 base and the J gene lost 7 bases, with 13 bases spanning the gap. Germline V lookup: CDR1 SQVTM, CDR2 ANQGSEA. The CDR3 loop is CSVEGALGTGYTF. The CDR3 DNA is TGCAGCGTTGAAGGGGCCCTCGGTACTGGCTACACCTTC.

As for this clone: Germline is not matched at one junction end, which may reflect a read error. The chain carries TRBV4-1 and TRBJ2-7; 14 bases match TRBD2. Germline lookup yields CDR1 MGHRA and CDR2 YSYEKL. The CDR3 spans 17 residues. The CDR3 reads CASSQEPGLAGAQTNSF. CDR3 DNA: TGCGCCAGCAGCCAAGAGCCGGGACTAGCGGGGGCCCAAACGAATAGCTTC.

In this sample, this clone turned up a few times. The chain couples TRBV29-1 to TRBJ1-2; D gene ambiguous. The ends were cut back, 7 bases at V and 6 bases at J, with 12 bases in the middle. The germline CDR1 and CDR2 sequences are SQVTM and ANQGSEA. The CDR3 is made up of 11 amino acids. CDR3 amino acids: CSARGAHGYTF. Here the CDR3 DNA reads TGCAGCGCGCGTGGCGCCCATGGCTACACCTTC.

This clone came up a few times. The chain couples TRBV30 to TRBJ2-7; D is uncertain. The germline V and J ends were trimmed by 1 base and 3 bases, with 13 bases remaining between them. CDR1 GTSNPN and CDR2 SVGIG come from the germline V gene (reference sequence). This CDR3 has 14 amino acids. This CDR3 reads CAWSDPPGYYEQYF. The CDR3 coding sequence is TGTGCCTGGAGTGACCCCCCGGGTTACTACGAGCAGTACTTC. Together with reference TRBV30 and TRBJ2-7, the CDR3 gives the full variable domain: SQTIHQWPATLVQPVGSPLSLECTVEGTSNPNLYWYRQAAGRGLQLLFYSVGIGQISSEVPQNLSASRPQDRQFILSSKKLLLSDSGFYLCAWSDPPGYYEQYFGPGTRLTVT.